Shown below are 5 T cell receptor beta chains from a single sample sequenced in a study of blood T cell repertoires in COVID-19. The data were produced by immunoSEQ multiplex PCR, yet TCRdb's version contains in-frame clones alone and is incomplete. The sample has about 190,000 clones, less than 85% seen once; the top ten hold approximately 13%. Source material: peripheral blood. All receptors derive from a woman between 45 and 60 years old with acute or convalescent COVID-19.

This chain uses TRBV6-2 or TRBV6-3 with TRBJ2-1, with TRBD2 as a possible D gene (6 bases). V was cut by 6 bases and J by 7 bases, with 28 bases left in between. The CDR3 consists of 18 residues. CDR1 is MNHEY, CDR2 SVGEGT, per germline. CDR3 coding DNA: TGTGCCAGCAGCTGGGGGGAGGAAGGCGTCAGAGGGAGAAATGAGCAGTTCTTC. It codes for CASSWGEEGVRGRNEQFF.

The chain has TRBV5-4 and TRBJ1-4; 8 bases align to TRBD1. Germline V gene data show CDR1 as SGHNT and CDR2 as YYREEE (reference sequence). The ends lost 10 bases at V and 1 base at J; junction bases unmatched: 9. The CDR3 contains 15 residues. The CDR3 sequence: CASGQGVGTNEKLFF. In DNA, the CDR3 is TGTGCCTCCGGACAGGGTGTGGGAACTAATGAAAAACTGTTTTTT.

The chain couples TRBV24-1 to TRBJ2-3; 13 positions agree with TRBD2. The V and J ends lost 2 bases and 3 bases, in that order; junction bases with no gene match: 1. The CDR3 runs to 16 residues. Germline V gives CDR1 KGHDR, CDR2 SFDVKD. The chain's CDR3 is CATSDWTSGRTDTQYF. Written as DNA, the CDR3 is TGTGCCACCAGTGATTGGACTAGCGGGAGAACAGATACGCAGTATTTT.

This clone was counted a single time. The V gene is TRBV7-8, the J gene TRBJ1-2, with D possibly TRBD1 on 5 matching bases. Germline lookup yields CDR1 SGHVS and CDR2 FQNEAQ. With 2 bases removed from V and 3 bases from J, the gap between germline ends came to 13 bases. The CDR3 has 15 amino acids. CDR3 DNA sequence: TGTGCCAGCAGCTTATCGGGCCGCAGGGACTATGGCTACACCTTC. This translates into CASSLSGRRDYGYTF.

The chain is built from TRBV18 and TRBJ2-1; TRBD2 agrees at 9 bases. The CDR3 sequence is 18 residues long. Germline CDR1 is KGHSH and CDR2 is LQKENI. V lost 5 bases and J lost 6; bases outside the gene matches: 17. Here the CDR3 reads CASSSKAPTSGLGNEQFF. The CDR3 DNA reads TGTGCCAGCTCATCCAAGGCGCCTACTAGCGGGTTGGGCAATGAGCAGTTCTTC.